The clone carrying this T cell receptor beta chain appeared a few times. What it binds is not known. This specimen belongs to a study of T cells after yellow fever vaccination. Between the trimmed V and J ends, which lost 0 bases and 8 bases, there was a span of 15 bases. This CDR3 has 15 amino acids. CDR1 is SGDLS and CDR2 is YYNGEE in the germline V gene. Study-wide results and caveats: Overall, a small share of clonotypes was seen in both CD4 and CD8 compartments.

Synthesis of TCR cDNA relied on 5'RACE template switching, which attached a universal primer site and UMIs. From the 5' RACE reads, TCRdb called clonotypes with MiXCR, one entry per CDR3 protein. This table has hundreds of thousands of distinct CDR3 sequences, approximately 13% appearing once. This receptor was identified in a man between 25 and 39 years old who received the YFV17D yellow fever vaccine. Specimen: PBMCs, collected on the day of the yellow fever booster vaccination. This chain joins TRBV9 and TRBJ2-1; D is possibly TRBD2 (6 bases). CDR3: CASSVEASVLHEQFF. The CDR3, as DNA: TGTGCCAGCAGCGTAGAGGCTAGCGTTTTACATGAGCAGTTCTTC. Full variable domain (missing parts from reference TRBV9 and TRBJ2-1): DSGVTQTPKHLITATGQRVTLRCSPRSGDLSVYWYQQSLDQGLQFLIQYYNGEERAKGNILERFSAQQFPDLHSELNLSSLELGDSALYFCASSVEASVLHEQFFGPGTRLTVL.